This TCR beta chain emerged from a study of cytomegalovirus exposure and HLA in healthy donors. This CDR3 is 14 amino acids long. Germline assignment: CDR1 LNHDA and CDR2 SQIVND (reference sequence). With V trimmed by 6 bases and J by 3 bases, 5 bases remained unmatched. The PCR used 60 Vbeta and 13 Jbeta primers. The data were produced by immunoSEQ multiplex PCR, yet TCRdb's version contains in-frame clones alone and is incomplete. The profile covers about 140,000 clones, with 75% to 90% appearing a single time and about 1.3% taken by the ten largest. Whole-study results and caveats: Near-uniform donor sequencing depth was presumed by presence/absence analyses. Researchers reported in a later analysis that a missense DCLRE1C variant was tied to TCR beta V- and J-gene trimming. Researchers had no immune exposure information except CMV serostatus available. Most of the CMV-associated TCR beta chains (in a later analysis) appeared to be HLA-restricted.

For this clone: Its target is unknown.

The specimen was PBMCs. The rearrangement joins TRBV19 to TRBJ1-2; 9 bases are shared with TRBD1. This TCR was recovered from a female donor in good health and CMV-seronegative. The CDR3 region is CASSRRTGDYGYTF. Here the CDR3 DNA reads TGTGCCAGTAGCCGTAGGACAGGGGACTATGGCTACACCTTC.